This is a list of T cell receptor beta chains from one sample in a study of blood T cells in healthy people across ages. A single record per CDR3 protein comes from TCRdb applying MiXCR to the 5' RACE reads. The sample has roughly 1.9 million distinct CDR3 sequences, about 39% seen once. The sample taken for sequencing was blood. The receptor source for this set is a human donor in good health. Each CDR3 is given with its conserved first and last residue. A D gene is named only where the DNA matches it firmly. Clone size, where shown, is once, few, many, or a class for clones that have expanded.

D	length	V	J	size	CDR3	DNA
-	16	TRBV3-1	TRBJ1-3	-	CASSRSRPGLGNTIYF	TGTGCCAGCAGCCGTTCACGTCCAGGGCTTGGAAACACCATATATTTT
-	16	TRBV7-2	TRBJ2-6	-	CASSLNSVSGANVLTF	TGTGCCAGCAGCTTAAATAGTGTCTCTGGGGCCAACGTCCTGACTTTC
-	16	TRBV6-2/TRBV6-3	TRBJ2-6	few	CASSYGQNSGANVLTF	TGTGCCAGCAGTTACGGGCAAAACTCTGGGGCCAACGTCCTGACTTTC
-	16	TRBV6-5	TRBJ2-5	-	CASSSNPGVWTETQYF	TGTGCCAGCAGTTCCAACCCAGGGGTCTGGACGGAGACCCAGTACTTC
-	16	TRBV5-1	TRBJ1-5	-	CASSLGVGSNNQPQHF	TGCGCCAGCAGCTTGGGAGTGGGAAGTAACAATCAGCCCCAGCATTTT
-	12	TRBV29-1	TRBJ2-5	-	CSYRVSQETQYF	TGCAGCTACAGGGTCAGCCAAGAGACCCAGTACTTC
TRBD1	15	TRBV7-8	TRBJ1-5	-	CASKLTGGRDQPQHF	TGTGCCAGCAAATTAACAGGGGGCCGGGATCAGCCCCAGCATTTT
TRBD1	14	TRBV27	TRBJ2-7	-	CASSLRDRAHEQYF	TGTGCCAGCAGTCTTCGGGACAGGGCCCACGAGCAGTACTTC
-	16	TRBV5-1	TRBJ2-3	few	CASSLDGAISTDTQYF	TGCGCCAGCAGCTTGGACGGAGCTATTAGCACAGATACGCAGTATTTT
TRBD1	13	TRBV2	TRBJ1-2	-	CASRGQARDGYTF	TGTGCCAGCAGAGGACAGGCGAGAGATGGCTACACCTTC
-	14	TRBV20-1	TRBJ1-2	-	CSAPVQGMGFGYTF	TGCAGTGCTCCGGTACAAGGAATGGGATTTGGCTACACCTTC
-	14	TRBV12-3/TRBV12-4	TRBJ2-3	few	CASSLVHGTDTQYF	TGTGCCAGCAGTTTAGTGCACGGCACAGATACGCAGTATTTT
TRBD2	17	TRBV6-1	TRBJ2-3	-	CASANPRGGESTDTQYF	TGTGCCAGCGCCAACCCCCGGGGGGGAGAAAGCACAGATACGCAGTATTTT
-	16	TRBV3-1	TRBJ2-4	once	CASSQAWGGQKNIQYF	TGTGCCAGCAGCCAAGCCTGGGGTGGACAAAAAAACATTCAGTACTTC
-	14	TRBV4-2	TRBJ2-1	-	CASSQKPGTNEQFF	TGTGCCAGCAGCCAAAAACCAGGAACGAATGAGCAGTTCTTC
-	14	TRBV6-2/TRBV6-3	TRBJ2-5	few	CASSYSMGQETQYF	TGTGCCAGCAGTTACTCAATGGGGCAAGAGACCCAGTACTTC
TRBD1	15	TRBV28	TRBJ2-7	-	CASRSGTGSPYEQYF	TGTGCCAGCAGATCCGGGACAGGGTCCCCCTACGAGCAGTACTTC
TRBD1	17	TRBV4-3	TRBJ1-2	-	CASSQDRWGQGEDGYTF	TGCGCCAGCAGCCAAGACAGGTGGGGACAGGGGGAAGATGGCTACACCTTC
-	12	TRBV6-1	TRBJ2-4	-	CASRGDSLTQYF	TGTGCCAGCAGGGGGGACTCCCTAACCCAGTACTTC
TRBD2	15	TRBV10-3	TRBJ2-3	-	CAIRTGTSATDTQYF	TGTGCCATCAGAACCGGGACTAGCGCCACAGATACGCAGTATTTT
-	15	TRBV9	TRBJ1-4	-	CASSVGGLRDEKLFF	TGTGCCAGCAGCGTTGGGGGTTTGCGAGATGAAAAACTGTTTTTT
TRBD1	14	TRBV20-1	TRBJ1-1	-	CSASDFDRGTEAFF	TGCAGTGCTAGCGACTTTGACAGGGGGACTGAAGCTTTCTTT
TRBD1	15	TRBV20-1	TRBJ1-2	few	CSARDPGTGDYGYTF	TGCAGTGCTAGAGATCCAGGGACAGGGGACTATGGCTACACCTTC
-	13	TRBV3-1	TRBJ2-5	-	CASRQQGGETQYF	TGTGCCAGCAGACAACAGGGGGGGGAGACCCAGTACTTC
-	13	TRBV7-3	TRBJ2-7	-	CASSPGHLDEQYF	TGTGCCAGCAGCCCGGGACACCTAGACGAGCAGTACTTC
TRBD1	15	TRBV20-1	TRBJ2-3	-	CSARQGQGATDTQYF	TGCAGTGCTCGCCAAGGACAGGGGGCCACAGATACGCAGTATTTT
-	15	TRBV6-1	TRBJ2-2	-	CASRSRGGITGELFF	TGTGCCAGCAGGAGCCGAGGGGGTATCACCGGGGAGCTGTTTTTT
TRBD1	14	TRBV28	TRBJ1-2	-	CASRGTDSNYGYTF	TGTGCCAGCAGAGGGACAGATTCTAACTATGGCTACACCTTC
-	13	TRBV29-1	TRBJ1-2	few	CSVSGTSDYGYTF	TGCAGCGTTTCCGGAACCTCCGACTATGGCTACACCTTC
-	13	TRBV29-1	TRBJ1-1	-	CSVLVGGNTEAFF	TGCAGCGTTTTGGTTGGGGGGAACACTGAAGCTTTCTTT
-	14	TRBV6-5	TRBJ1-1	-	CASSSPARNTEAFF	TGTGCCAGCAGTTCCCCTGCCAGGAACACTGAAGCTTTCTTT
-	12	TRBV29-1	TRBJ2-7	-	CSGKTEPCEQYF	TGCAGCGGAAAGACAGAGCCCTGCGAGCAGTACTTC